These T cell receptor beta chains were read from a single sample in a study of T cells after posttransplantation cyclophosphamide. Only in-frame clones appear in the TCRdb table, and some are missing; sequencing was by immunoSEQ multiplex PCR. The sample is made up of about 39,000 clones, none counted only once. Sequenced sample: PBMCs. The receptors originated from a woman between 45 and 60 years old in good health and a related stem cell transplant donor. CDR3s include the opening cysteine and the closing phenylalanine or tryptophan. D genes are given only for firm matches. Size is stated as how often the clone was seen (once, few, many) or a class if it is expanded.

J: TRBJ1-2; V: TRBV7-2; size: many; D: .; CDR3: CASSLYRDWTF; DNA: TGTGCCAGCAGCTTATACCGCGACTGGACCTTC
J: TRBJ1-6; V: TRBV7-2; size: many; D: TRBD1; CDR3: CASSPGQVVNSPLHF; DNA: TGTGCCAGCAGCCCAGGACAGGTGGTGAATTCACCCCTCCACTTT
J: TRBJ1-1; V: TRBV28; size: many; D: .; CDR3: CASSLGDRWAFF; DNA: TGTGCCAGCAGTTTAGGAGACCGTTGGGCTTTCTTT
J: TRBJ2-2; V: TRBV19; size: many; D: TRBD2; CDR3: CASSIALGLATGELFF; DNA: TGTGCCAGTAGTATCGCCCTGGGACTAGCTACCGGGGAGCTGTTTTTT
J: TRBJ2-7; V: TRBV28; size: many; D: .; CDR3: CASSSYWGDSYEQYF; DNA: TGTGCCAGCAGTTCCTACTGGGGGGACTCCTACGAGCAGTACTTC
J: TRBJ1-6; V: TRBV7-9; size: many; D: TRBD1; CDR3: CASSLRGQGTSPLHF; DNA: TGTGCCAGCAGCCTACGGGGACAGGGTACTTCACCCCTCCACTTT
J: TRBJ1-5; V: TRBV27; size: many; D: .; CDR3: CASSPGGGDQPQHF; DNA: TGTGCCAGCAGTCCGGGAGGAGGCGATCAGCCCCAGCATTTT
J: TRBJ2-7; V: TRBV5-1; size: many; D: .; CDR3: CASSWAARVGTYEQYF; DNA: TGCGCCAGCAGCTGGGCCGCCAGGGTAGGTACCTACGAGCAGTACTTC
J: TRBJ2-5; V: TRBV28; size: few; D: TRBD2; CDR3: CASSPRGREETQYF; DNA: TGTGCCAGCAGTCCACGGGGGAGGGAAGAGACCCAGTACTTC
J: TRBJ2-3; V: TRBV30; size: many; D: .; CDR3: CAWGLQGTDTQYF; DNA: TGTGCCTGGGGCTTACAGGGAACAGATACGCAGTATTTT
J: TRBJ2-1; V: TRBV5-6; size: many; D: .; CDR3: CASSLLASGEGFF; DNA: TGTGCCAGCAGCTTACTGGCCTCCGGAGAGGGGTTCTTC
J: TRBJ1-1; V: TRBV5-4; size: many; D: .; CDR3: CAVGGGYSGTEAFF; DNA: TGTGCCGTGGGAGGGGGTTATTCGGGCACTGAAGCTTTCTTT
J: TRBJ1-1; V: TRBV2; size: many; D: .; CDR3: CASQGKTEAFF; DNA: TGTGCCAGCCAGGGTAAGACTGAAGCTTTCTTT
J: TRBJ2-1; V: TRBV6-5; size: many; D: TRBD2; CDR3: CASSYSGLAGYNEQFF; DNA: TGTGCCAGCAGTTACTCCGGGCTAGCGGGCTACAATGAGCAGTTCTTC
J: TRBJ1-1; V: TRBV6-1; size: many; D: .; CDR3: CASSYSGGDTEAFF; DNA: TGTGCCAGCAGTTATTCCGGGGGGGACACTGAAGCTTTCTTT
J: TRBJ1-1; V: TRBV19; size: many; D: .; CDR3: CASRMFGPIGGTEAFF; DNA: TGTGCCAGTAGGATGTTCGGACCGATCGGGGGGACTGAAGCTTTCTTT